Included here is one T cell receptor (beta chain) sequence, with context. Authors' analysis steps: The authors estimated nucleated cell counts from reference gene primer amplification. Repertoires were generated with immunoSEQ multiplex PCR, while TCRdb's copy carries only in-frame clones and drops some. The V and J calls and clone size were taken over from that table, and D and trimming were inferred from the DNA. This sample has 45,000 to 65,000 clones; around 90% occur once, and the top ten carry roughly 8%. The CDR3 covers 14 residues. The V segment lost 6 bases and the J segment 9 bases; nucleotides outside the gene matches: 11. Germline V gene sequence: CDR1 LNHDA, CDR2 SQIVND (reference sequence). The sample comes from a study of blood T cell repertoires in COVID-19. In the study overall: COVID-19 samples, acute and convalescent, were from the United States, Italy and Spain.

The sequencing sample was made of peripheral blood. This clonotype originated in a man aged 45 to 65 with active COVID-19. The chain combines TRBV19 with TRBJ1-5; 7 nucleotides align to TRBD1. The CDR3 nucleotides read TGTGCCAGTAGCAAACCCGGGACAGACATGCCCCAGCATTTT. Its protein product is CASSKPGTDMPQHF.